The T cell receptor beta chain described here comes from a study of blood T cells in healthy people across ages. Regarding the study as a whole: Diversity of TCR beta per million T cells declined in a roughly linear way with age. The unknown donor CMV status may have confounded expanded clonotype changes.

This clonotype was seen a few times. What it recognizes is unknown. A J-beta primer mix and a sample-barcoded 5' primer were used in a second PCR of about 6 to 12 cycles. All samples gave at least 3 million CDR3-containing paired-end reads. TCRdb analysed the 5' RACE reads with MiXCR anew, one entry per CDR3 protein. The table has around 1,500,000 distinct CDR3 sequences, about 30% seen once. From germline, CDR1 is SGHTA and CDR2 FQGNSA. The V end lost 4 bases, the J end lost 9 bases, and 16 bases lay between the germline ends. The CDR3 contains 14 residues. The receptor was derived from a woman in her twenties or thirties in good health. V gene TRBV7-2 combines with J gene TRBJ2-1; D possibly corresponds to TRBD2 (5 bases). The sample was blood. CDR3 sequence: CASSWAGGPAEQFF. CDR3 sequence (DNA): TGTGCCAGCAGCTGGGCAGGCGGGCCTGCTGAGCAGTTCTTC.